This T cell receptor (beta chain) was captured by sequencing in a study of blood T cell repertoires in COVID-19. The overall study: PBMCs, B-cell-depleted T cells, or T cells were the source of the cDNA or gDNA that made up the material.

The germline gives CDR1 MNHNY, CDR2 SVGAGI (reference sequence). Trimming pared 7 bases from V and 1 base from J, leaving 19 bases between. CDR3 length: 16 residues. Per the study methods: From reference gene primer amplification, estimates of nucleated cell counts were derived. Some clones are missing from TCRdb's copy, which holds only in-frame ones; the method was immunoSEQ multiplex PCR. The V and J calls and the clone size are those of that table, but D and trimming were determined from the DNA. The repertoire has 99,000 or so clones, approximately 87% of them found once; the top ten carry approximately 15%.

The sequence derives from a man aged 45-65 years with acute or convalescent COVID-19. The chain combines TRBV6-6 with TRBJ1-1; D possibly corresponds to TRBD1 (6 bases). Specimen: peripheral blood. The CDR3 nucleotides read TGTGCCAGCAAACTCCCGGGGGGGGCCGGGAACACTGAAGCTTTCTTT. Its translation: CASKLPGGAGNTEAFF.